The rows below give T cell receptor beta chains drawn from one sample of a study of shared clonotypes between healthy human individuals. Sequencing used immunoSEQ multiplex PCR; TCRdb keeps in-frame clones, though not all of them. Among 400,000 to 500,000 clones listed, about 80% were seen once. Sequencing was done on a sample of PBMCs. The receptors originated from a woman between 40 and 50 years old in good health. Some clones in this sample may be carry-over from other donors' samples. Each CDR3 is given with its conserved first and last residue. Fields, in order: V gene, J gene, clone size, D gene, CDR3 DNA, CDR3 protein. A D gene is named only where the DNA matches it firmly. A clone size is listed for some rows: how often the clone was seen (once, few, many), or a class if it is expanded.

>TRBV7-3|TRBJ2-1|.|TRBD2
TGTGCCAGCAGCCTTAGCGGGAGATCCAATGAGCAGTTCTTC
CASSLSGRSNEQFF
>TRBV4-3|TRBJ2-1|many|.
TGCGCCAGCAGCCAAGATGGGCTAGCTATTAATGAGCAGTTCTTC
CASSQDGLAINEQFF
>TRBV6-4|TRBJ2-1|.|.
TGTGCCAGCGGGCCTACGGTAGTAGGTGAGCAGTTCTTC
CASGPTVVGEQFF
>TRBV4-1|TRBJ1-1|once|.
TGCGCCAGCAGCCAAAGCCCCTGGGGTGGGGACACTGAAGCTTTCTTT
CASSQSPWGGDTEAFF
>TRBV28|TRBJ2-1|.|TRBD2
TGTGCCAGCAGTTTAACTAGCGGCTCCTACAATGAGCAGTTCTTC
CASSLTSGSYNEQFF
>TRBV6-1|TRBJ2-7|once|TRBD1
TGTGCCAGCAGTGACGAGACAGGGGGATCCTACGAGCAGTACTTC
CASSDETGGSYEQYF
>TRBV28|TRBJ1-2|.|.
TGTGCCAGCAGGCCCATTTCCGGGACGGAGGAGGGCTACACCTTC
CASRPISGTEEGYTF
>TRBV18|TRBJ2-1|.|.
TGTGCCAGCTCACCAGCCGCGCTCAACAATGAGCAGTTCTTC
CASSPAALNNEQFF
>TRBV7-2|TRBJ2-3|.|.
TGTGCCAGCAGCCTGCCGGGGAGAACGCAGTATTTT
CASSLPGRTQYF
>TRBV19|TRBJ2-6|.|.
TGTGCCAGTAGTATCACAGGGAGCTCTGGGGCCAACGTCCTGACTTTC
CASSITGSSGANVLTF
>TRBV11-3|TRBJ2-1|.|.
TGTGCCAGCAGCTCCCGGACAGCCTACAATGAGCAGTTCTTC
CASSSRTAYNEQFF
>TRBV29-1|TRBJ1-3|.|.
TGCAGCGCCGAACCTTCTACTGGAAACACCATATATTTT
CSAEPSTGNTIYF
>TRBV11-2|TRBJ2-7|.|TRBD2
TGTGCCAGCAGCTCCAGTTTGCGGGAGGGCCCTAGTGGGCAGTACTTC
CASSSSLREGPSGQYF
>TRBV19|TRBJ2-5|.|.
TGTGCCAGTAGTACGTCCCAGGGTTCGGTCGGGACCCAGTACTTC
CASSTSQGSVGTQYF
>TRBV5-1|TRBJ2-3|.|.
TGCGCCAGCAGCCCTCTCAGCACAGATACGCAGTATTTT
CASSPLSTDTQYF
>TRBV21-1|TRBJ2-7|.|.
TGTGCCAGCAGCAAAGGCCTAGATAAATACGAGCAGTACTTC
CASSKGLDKYEQYF
>TRBV7-6|TRBJ2-7|few|TRBD2
TGTGCCAGCAGCCTTAGCGGGCAAACTTCCTACGAGCAGTACTTC
CASSLSGQTSYEQYF
>TRBV27|TRBJ2-1|.|TRBD1
TGTGCCAGCAGTTTATCAGGGGGCGCAAAGGGTGAGCAGTTCTTC
CASSLSGGAKGEQFF
>TRBV2|TRBJ2-1|few|.
TGTGCCAGCACCTCTCCGGAACAGGGCTACAATGAGCAGTTCTTC
CASTSPEQGYNEQFF
>TRBV2|TRBJ1-1|once|TRBD1
TGTGCCAGCAGTGTGGACAGGGGGCGTCTAGCTTTCTTT
CASSVDRGRLAFF
>TRBV6-1|TRBJ1-2|few|.
TGTGCCAGCAGCCCCGGGCCCCTGGGGAGCACCTTC
CASSPGPLGSTF
>TRBV5-1|TRBJ2-7|.|TRBD2
TGCGCCAGCAGCACCATGAGACTAGCGCCAACGAAAGGCTGCGAGCAGTACTTC
CASSTMRLAPTKGCEQYF
>TRBV20-1|TRBJ2-3|.|.
TGCAGTACCCAGGCCACAGATACGCAGTATTTT
CSTQATDTQYF
>TRBV9|TRBJ1-6|.|TRBD1
TGTGCCAGCAGTGCCGGGACAGTTTCTTCACCCCTCCACTTT
CASSAGTVSSPLHF
>TRBV7-9|TRBJ1-1|.|.
TGTGCCAGCAGCTTAGCGCTGGCAGCCACTGAAGCTTTCTTT
CASSLALAATEAFF
>TRBV27|TRBJ2-3|.|.
TGTGCCAGCAGTTTAGGGCACTACACAGATACGCAGTATTTT
CASSLGHYTDTQYF